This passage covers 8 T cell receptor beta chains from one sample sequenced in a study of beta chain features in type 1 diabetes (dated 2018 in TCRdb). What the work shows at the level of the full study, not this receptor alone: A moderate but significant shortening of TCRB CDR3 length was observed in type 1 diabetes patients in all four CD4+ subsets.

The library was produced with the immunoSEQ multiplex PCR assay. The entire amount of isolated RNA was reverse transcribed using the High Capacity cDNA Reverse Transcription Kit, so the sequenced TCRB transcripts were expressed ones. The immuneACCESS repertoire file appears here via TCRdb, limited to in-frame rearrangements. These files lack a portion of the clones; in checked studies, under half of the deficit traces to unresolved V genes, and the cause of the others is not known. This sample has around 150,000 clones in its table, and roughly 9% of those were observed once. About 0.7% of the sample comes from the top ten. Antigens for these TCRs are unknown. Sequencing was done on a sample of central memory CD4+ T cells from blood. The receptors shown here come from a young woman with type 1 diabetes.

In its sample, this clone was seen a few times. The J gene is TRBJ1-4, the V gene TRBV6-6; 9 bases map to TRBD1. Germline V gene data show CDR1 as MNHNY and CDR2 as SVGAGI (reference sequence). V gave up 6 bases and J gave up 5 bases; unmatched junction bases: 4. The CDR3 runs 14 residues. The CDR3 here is CASSPGQGNEKLFF. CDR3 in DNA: TGTGCCAGCAGCCCGGGACAGGGAAATGAAAAACTGTTTTTT.

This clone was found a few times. Here the CDR3 DNA reads TGCGCCAGCAGCTTGGCCTCTTACTCCTACAATGAGCAGTTCTTC. As protein: CASSLASYSYNEQFF. The V call is TRBV5-1, the J call TRBJ2-1, with D unclear. This CDR3 spans 15 amino acids. Germline CDR1 SGHRS, CDR2 YFSETQ. Trimming stripped 0 bases from V and 0 bases from J, with 7 bases between.

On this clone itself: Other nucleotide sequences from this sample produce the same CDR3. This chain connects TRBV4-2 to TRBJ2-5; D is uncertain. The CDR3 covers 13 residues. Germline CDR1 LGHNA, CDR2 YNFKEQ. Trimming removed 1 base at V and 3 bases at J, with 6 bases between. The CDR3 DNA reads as TGTGCCAGCAGCCAAGTCTCGGAAGAGACCCAGTACTTC. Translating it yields CASSQVSEETQYF.

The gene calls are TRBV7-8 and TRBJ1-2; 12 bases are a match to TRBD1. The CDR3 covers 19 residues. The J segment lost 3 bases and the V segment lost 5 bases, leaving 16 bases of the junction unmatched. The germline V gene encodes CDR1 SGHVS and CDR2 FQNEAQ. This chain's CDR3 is CASSPQMGQGAGLDYGYTF. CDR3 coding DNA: TGTGCCAGCAGCCCTCAAATGGGACAGGGGGCAGGTCTTGACTATGGCTACACCTTC.

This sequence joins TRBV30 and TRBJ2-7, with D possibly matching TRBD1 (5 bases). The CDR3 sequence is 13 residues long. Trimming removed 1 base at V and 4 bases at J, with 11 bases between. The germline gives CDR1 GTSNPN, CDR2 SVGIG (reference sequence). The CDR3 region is CAWSGEGVYEQYF. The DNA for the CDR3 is TGTGCCTGGAGTGGGGAAGGGGTTTACGAGCAGTACTTC.

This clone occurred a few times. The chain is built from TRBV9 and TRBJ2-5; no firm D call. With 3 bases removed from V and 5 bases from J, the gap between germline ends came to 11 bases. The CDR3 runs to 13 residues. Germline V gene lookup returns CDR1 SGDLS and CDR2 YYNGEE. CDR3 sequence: CASSENPGETQYF. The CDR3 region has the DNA TGTGCCAGCAGCGAGAACCCCGGGGAGACCCAGTACTTC.

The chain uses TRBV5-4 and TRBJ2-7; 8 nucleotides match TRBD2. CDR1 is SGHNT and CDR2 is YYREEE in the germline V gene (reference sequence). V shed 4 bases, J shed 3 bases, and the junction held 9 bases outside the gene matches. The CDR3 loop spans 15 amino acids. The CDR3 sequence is CASSRRLAGSYEQYF. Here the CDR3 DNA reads TGTGCCAGCAGCCGCCGTTTAGCGGGAAGCTACGAGCAGTACTTC.

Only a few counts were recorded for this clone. CDR3 DNA: TGTGCCATCAGGACGACTAGCGAGGCACCAGATACGCAGTATTTT. Translation gives CAIRTTSEAPDTQYF. The rearrangement uses TRBV10-3 and TRBJ2-3; 8 bases are a match to TRBD2. Germline V gene lookup returns CDR1 ENHRY and CDR2 SYGVKD. Losses at the gene ends were 6 bases for V and 4 bases for J; bases not matched to a gene: 9. The CDR3 extends over 15 amino acids.